This T cell receptor (beta chain) was recovered during a study of cytomegalovirus exposure and HLA in healthy donors. General observations from the study: Follow-up analysis later connected one missense variant in DCLRE1C with trimming of TCR beta V- and J-genes. Relative to equally common others, HLA-associated TCR beta chains showed greater clonal expansion in a later analysis. Most of the TCR beta V segments (in an earlier analysis) were productive either about 87% or about 30% of the time.

This clone was seen only once. The antigen remains unidentified. Trimming shortened V by 4 bases and J by 9 bases, and 19 bases separated the two germline ends. The CDR3 is 14 residues long. The germline V gene has CDR1 SGHRS and CDR2 YFSETQ. The PCR had 60 Vbeta and 13 Jbeta primers. The table came from immunoSEQ multiplex PCR; TCRdb's copy has only in-frame clones and leaves some out. In the table there are 100,000 or so clones, around 79% of which are singletons. Material for sequencing was PBMCs. This chain connects TRBV5-1 to TRBJ2-5, with a weak D call TRBD2 (7 bases). The origin of this receptor is a male donor in good health and CMV-seropositive. This CDR3 is CASSEDSPRGAQYF. The CDR3 nucleotides read TGCGCCAGCAGCGAGGACAGCCCCCGGGGGGCCCAGTACTTC. Filled out from reference TRBV5-1 and TRBJ2-5, the complete variable domain reads KAGVTQTPRYLIKTRGQQVTLSCSPISGHRSVSWYQQTPGQGLQFLFEYFSETQRNKGNFPGRFSGRQFSNSRSEMNVSTLELGDSALYLCASSEDSPRGAQYFGPGTRLLVL.